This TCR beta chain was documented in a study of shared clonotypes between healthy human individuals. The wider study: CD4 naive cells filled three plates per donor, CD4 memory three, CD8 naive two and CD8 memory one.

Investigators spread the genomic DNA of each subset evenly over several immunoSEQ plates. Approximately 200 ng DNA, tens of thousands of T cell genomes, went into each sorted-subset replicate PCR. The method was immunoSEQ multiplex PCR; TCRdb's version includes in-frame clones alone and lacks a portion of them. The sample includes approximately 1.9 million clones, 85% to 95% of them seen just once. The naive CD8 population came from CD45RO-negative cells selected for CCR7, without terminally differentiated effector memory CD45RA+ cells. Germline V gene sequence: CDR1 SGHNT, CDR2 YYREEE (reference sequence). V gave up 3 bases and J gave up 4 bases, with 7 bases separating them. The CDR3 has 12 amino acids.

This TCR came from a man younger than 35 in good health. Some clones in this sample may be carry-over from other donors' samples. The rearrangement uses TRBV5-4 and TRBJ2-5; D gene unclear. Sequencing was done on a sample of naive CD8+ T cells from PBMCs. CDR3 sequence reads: CASSSPSETQYF. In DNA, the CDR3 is TGTGCCAGCAGCTCCCCTTCAGAGACCCAGTACTTC.